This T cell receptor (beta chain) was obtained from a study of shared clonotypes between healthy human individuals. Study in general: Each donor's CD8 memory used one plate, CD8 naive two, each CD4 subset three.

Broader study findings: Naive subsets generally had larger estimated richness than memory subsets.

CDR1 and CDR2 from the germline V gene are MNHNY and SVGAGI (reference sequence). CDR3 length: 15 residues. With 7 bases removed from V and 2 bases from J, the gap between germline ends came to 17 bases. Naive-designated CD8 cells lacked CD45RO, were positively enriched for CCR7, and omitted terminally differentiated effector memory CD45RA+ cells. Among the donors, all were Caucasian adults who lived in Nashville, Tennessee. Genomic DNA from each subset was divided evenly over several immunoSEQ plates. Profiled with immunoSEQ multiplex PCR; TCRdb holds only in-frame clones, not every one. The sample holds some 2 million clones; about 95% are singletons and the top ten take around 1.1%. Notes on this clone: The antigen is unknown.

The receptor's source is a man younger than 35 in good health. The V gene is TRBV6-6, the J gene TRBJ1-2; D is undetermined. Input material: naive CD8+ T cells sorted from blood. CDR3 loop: CASTPYPRTNYGYTF. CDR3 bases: TGTGCCAGCACCCCATACCCGCGGACGAACTATGGCTACACCTTC.